This T cell receptor beta chain was recovered during a study of shared clonotypes between healthy human individuals. Whole-study context: Aged 18 to 49, the donors were a couple of women and a few men. Findings of the study overall: Among a few donors, approximately 5% of naive CD4 clonotypes were found in common.

Naive CD8 populations comprised CD45RO-negative cells positively selected for CCR7, excluding terminally differentiated effector memory CD45RA+ cells. Trimming took off 3 bases at V and 5 bases at J, with 12 bases between the two ends. CDR3 length: 14 amino acids. Germline V CDR1 and CDR2: LGHNA, YSLEER. Of note for this clone: Its matching antigen is unknown.

The data were produced by immunoSEQ multiplex PCR, yet TCRdb's version contains in-frame clones alone and is incomplete. The table includes around 1.9 million clones, 93% detected once. This TCR was recovered from a man younger than 35 in good health. Some clones in this sample may be carry-over from other donors' samples. Sequencing was performed on naive CD8+ T cells from PBMCs. The rearrangement uses TRBV4-3 and TRBJ2-3, with a possible D match to TRBD2 (6 bases). CDR3: CASSQKTSVDTQYF. The CDR3 DNA reads TGCGCCAGCAGCCAGAAGACTAGTGTAGATACGCAGTATTTT.